Below, 21 T cell receptor beta chains from the same sample are listed, as sequenced in a study of cytomegalovirus exposure and HLA in healthy donors. A multiplex PCR was run with 60 Vbeta primers and 13 Jbeta primers. Here immunoSEQ multiplex PCR was the method, and the copy in TCRdb shows in-frame clones only, minus some. The table records approximately 190,000 clones, 82% of them present only once. Source material: PBMCs. The receptors here all came from a woman aged 45-65 years in good health and CMV-seropositive.

J is TRBJ1-4 and V is TRBV7-9, with 8 bases lining up with TRBD1. The CDR3 sequence is 16 residues long. Germline V CDR1 and CDR2: SEHNR, FQNEAQ (reference sequence). J was trimmed by 6 bases and V by 3 bases; bases with no gene match: 9. Here the CDR3 DNA reads TGTGCCAGCAGCTTGGGGCACGGACAGGGTGATGAAAAACTGTTTTTT. Encoded protein: CASSLGHGQGDEKLFF.

This clone was seen just once. The chain is built from TRBV6-5 and TRBJ1-3; D ambiguous. Per the germline V gene, CDR1 is MNHEY and CDR2 is SVGAGI. The CDR3 runs 15 residues. V was clipped by 4 bases and J by 3 bases, with 13 bases between them. CDR3 in amino acids: CASSWSREDGNTIYF. CDR3 bases: TGTGCCAGCAGTTGGTCTCGGGAGGATGGAAACACCATATATTTT.

CDR3: CASSLGLSQYNEQFF. Written as DNA, the CDR3 is TGTGCCAGCAGCCTAGGACTAAGCCAATACAATGAGCAGTTCTTC. The rearrangement uses TRBV9 and TRBJ2-1; tentative D call: TRBD2 (6 bases). From germline, CDR1 is SGDLS and CDR2 YYNGEE. The CDR3 has 15 amino acids. Trimming took 4 bases from V and 4 from J, leaving 15 bases between them.

The V and J genes are TRBV28 and TRBJ1-1; 9 nucleotides line up with TRBD1. In germline, CDR1 is MDHEN, CDR2 SYDVKM. This CDR3 spans 17 amino acids. J was trimmed by 1 base and V by 5 bases; bases with no gene match: 11. The CDR3 region is CASSQVPGQGPNTEAFF. In DNA form, the CDR3 reads TGTGCCAGCAGTCAAGTCCCGGGACAGGGACCGAACACTGAAGCTTTCTTT. Complete variable domain (other parts from reference TRBV28 and TRBJ1-1): DVKVTQSSRYLVKRTGEKVFLECVQDMDHENMFWYRQDPGLGLRLIYFSYDVKMKEKGDIPEGYSVSREKKERFSLILESASTNQTSMYLCASSQVPGQGPNTEAFFGQGTRLTVV.

CDR3 protein: CASSYARDTHEKLFF. CDR3 in DNA: TGTGCCAGCAGTTACGCCCGGGACACACATGAAAAACTGTTTTTT. The chain recombines TRBV6-5 with TRBJ1-4; D may be TRBD1 (6 bases). V was clipped by 2 bases and J by 6 bases, with 13 bases between them. CDR1 MNHEY and CDR2 SVGAGI come from the germline V gene. This CDR3 is built from 15 residues.

V is TRBV18 and J is TRBJ1-2, with D tentatively TRBD1 (6 bases). CDR3 length: 12 residues. V was cut by 5 bases and J by 7 bases, with 11 bases left in between. Germline V lookup: CDR1 KGHSH, CDR2 LQKENI. CDR3 nucleotide sequence: TGTGCCAGCTCAGGACAAGGGGGTGGCTACACCTTC. It translates to CASSGQGGGYTF.

This chain uses TRBV27 with TRBJ2-7, with 8 bases that match TRBD2. Germline V gives CDR1 MNHEY, CDR2 SMNVEV (reference sequence). This CDR3 is built from 15 residues. V shed 3 bases, J shed 2 bases, and the junction held 6 bases outside the gene matches. The CDR3 protein is CASSFAGGPTYEQYF. The DNA for the CDR3 is TGTGCCAGCAGTTTCGCGGGGGGTCCTACCTACGAGCAGTACTTC.

Only one count was recorded for this clone. The chain has TRBV19 and TRBJ2-7; 15 bases are a match to TRBD2. The CDR3 contains 15 residues. Per the germline V gene, CDR1 is LNHDA and CDR2 is SQIVND (reference sequence). The V segment lost 1 base and the J segment 6 bases; nucleotides outside the gene matches: 1. The CDR3 DNA reads as TGTGCCAGTAGTATAGGGGGACTAGCGGGAGGCGAGCAGTACTTC. Translation gives CASSIGGLAGGEQYF.

The J gene is TRBJ2-3, the V gene TRBV6-1; no clear D gene. This CDR3 is built from 16 residues. Germline V gene sequence: CDR1 MNHNS, CDR2 SASEGT. V lost 1 base and J 1 base, leaving 12 bases between the germline ends. CDR3 sequence: CASSEGSSLGTDTQYF. CDR3 in DNA: TGTGCCAGCAGTGAAGGATCATCCTTAGGCACAGATACGCAGTATTTT.

This clone was observed a few times. V and J are TRBV7-2 and TRBJ2-7, with D perhaps TRBD1 (6 bases). This CDR3 has 13 amino acids. Trimming took 5 bases from V and 3 from J, leaving 11 bases between them. Germline-derived CDR1 and CDR2 are SGHTA and FQGNSA. The CDR3 sequence: CASSRRGGYEQYF. The CDR3 DNA reads as TGTGCCAGCAGCAGGAGAGGGGGCTACGAGCAGTACTTC.

The count of this clone is one. The genes are TRBV6-5 and TRBJ2-5, with 9 bases fitting TRBD2. The CDR3 extends over 16 amino acids. CDR1 is MNHEY, CDR2 SVGAGI, per germline. V lost 2 bases to trimming and J lost 5 bases; unmatched junction nucleotides: 9. CDR3 residues: CASSYQGGGGRETQYF. Written as DNA, the CDR3 is TGTGCCAGCAGTTACCAGGGCGGGGGGGGGAGGGAGACCCAGTACTTC.

As to this clone: It is likely a read error, because the conserved phenylalanine at the end of the CDR3 is missing. J is TRBJ2-7 and V is TRBV11-2, with 7 bases fitting TRBD1. There are 15 residues in the CDR3. J was trimmed by 2 bases and V by 0 bases; bases with no gene match: 4. Germline CDR1 reads SGHAT; CDR2 reads FQNNGV. CDR3 sequence: CASSLDGTVAYEQYY. CDR3 coding DNA: TGTGCCAGCAGCTTAGACGGGACAGTCGCCTACGAGCAGTACTAC.

The chain recombines TRBV7-8 with TRBJ2-1, with 8 bases identical to TRBD2. CDR1 and CDR2 (germline): SGHVS, FQNEAQ. V was pared by 5 bases and J by 10 bases, with 10 bases of the junction left unmatched. The CDR3 extends over 14 amino acids. CDR3 DNA sequence: TGTGCCAGCAGCCCTAGCGGGCCCGCAGGGGAGCAGTTCTTC. This sequence encodes CASSPSGPAGEQFF.

V gene TRBV10-3 combines with J gene TRBJ2-7, with TRBD2 as a possible D gene (5 bases). V lost 6 bases and J 7 bases, leaving 13 bases between the germline ends. The CDR3 is 12 residues long. The V gene's germline CDR1 is ENHRY and CDR2 SYGVKD. The CDR3 coding sequence is TGTGCCATCAGCGGCCGGGGTCGGGAGCAGTACTTC. It specifies CAISGRGREQYF.

J is TRBJ2-7 and V is TRBV28; tentatively, D is TRBD1 (5 bases). V was clipped by 7 bases and J by 7 bases, with 11 bases between them. CDR1 and CDR2 (germline): MDHEN, SYDVKM. There are 11 residues in the CDR3. The CDR3 nucleotides are TGTGCCAGCACTTCAAACAGGGAGCAGTACTTC. It codes for CASTSNREQYF.

The rearrangement links TRBV6-6 to TRBJ1-1, with 10 bases that match TRBD1. From germline, CDR1 is MNHNY and CDR2 SVGAGI (reference sequence). With 6 bases clipped from V and 1 base from J, the junction kept 8 bases outside the gene matches. The CDR3 is made up of 16 amino acids. CDR3 protein: CASSPRTGGGNTEAFF. The DNA of the CDR3 is TGTGCCAGCAGCCCCAGGACAGGGGGAGGGAACACTGAAGCTTTCTTT.

The CDR3 region has the DNA TGTGCCAGCAGAACCCGGGGAGACACCTACGAGCAGTACTTC. This codes for CASRTRGDTYEQYF. The chain carries TRBV28 and TRBJ2-7; D is perhaps TRBD2 (5 bases). The CDR3 is made up of 14 amino acids. Between the trimmed V and J ends, which lost 6 bases and 2 bases, there was a span of 14 bases. Germline CDR1 MDHEN, CDR2 SYDVKM.

V gene TRBV30 combines with J gene TRBJ2-1; 7 bases are a match to TRBD2. CDR1 is GTSNPN and CDR2 is SVGIG in the germline V gene (reference sequence). CDR3 length equals 17 residues. J gave up 10 bases and V 3 bases, and 21 bases lay outside the gene matches. The CDR3 loop reads CAWSPHPPGGWVREQFF. The CDR3 DNA reads as TGTGCCTGGAGCCCACACCCCCCGGGAGGATGGGTTCGCGAGCAGTTCTTC.

J is TRBJ1-2 and V is TRBV5-1, with D perhaps TRBD1 (5 bases). This CDR3 is 16 amino acids long. CDR1 and CDR2 from the germline V gene are SGHRS and YFSETQ. V dropped 4 bases and J dropped 7 bases, with 23 bases sitting between them. The CDR3 protein is CASSVQDKTAGVGYTF. Here the CDR3 DNA reads TGCGCCAGCAGCGTACAGGACAAAACCGCCGGAGTTGGCTACACCTTC.

V gene TRBV18 combines with J gene TRBJ2-5; TRBD1 is a possible D gene (5 bases). Germline V gene lookup returns CDR1 KGHSH and CDR2 LQKENI. The CDR3 is 15 amino acids. The V gene lost 4 bases and the J gene lost 4 bases, with 16 bases spanning the gap. The DNA for the CDR3 is TGTGCCAGCTCACTGGTCAAGGGGTCTGGAGAGACCCAGTACTTC. Protein product: CASSLVKGSGETQYF. The entire variable domain, with the rest obtained from reference TRBV18 and TRBJ2-5, is as follows: NAGVMQNPRHLVRRRGQEARLRCSPMKGHSHVYWYRQLPEEGLKFMVYLQKENIIDESGMPKERFSAEFPKEGPSILRIQQVVRGDSAAYFCASSLVKGSGETQYFGPGTRLLVL.

This clone was seen a handful of times. J is TRBJ1-1 and V is TRBV6-5; tentative D call: TRBD1 (6 bases). Germline-derived CDR1 and CDR2 are MNHEY and SVGAGI. The CDR3 contains 15 residues. Deletions cut 0 bases from V and 4 bases from J, with 12 bases between. CDR3 DNA sequence: TGTGCCAGCAGTTACTCCGGAGGGGGGGGCACTGAAGCTTTCTTT. Translating it yields CASSYSGGGGTEAFF.